Listed below are T cell receptor beta chains from one sample, sequenced in a study of human T cells and chemical hapten exposure. TCRdb fed the RACE reads into MiXCR, producing one record per CDR3 protein. The sample consists of over 35,000 distinct CDR3 sequences, 3.5% to 4% of them appearing once. Input material: whole blood. All receptors derive from a human donor in good health. Some clones in this sample may be carry-over from other donors' samples. The CDR3 runs from the conserved cysteine through the conserved F or W. Each record gives: clone size, J gene, V gene, D gene, CDR3 DNA, CDR3 protein. The D gene is left open where the match is weak. Expanded clones are given a class, and other clones once, few, many or no size at all.

>many|TRBJ2-3|TRBV5-8|.
TGTGCCAGCAGCTCCATCCAAGTTGGCAGGGCTGGAGATACGCAGTATTTT
CASSSIQVGRAGDTQYF
>.|TRBJ2-1|TRBV7-8|.
TGTGCCAGCAGCCTTCGGGCCCAAGGAGTAGAGCGGTACAATGAGCAGTTCTTC
CASSLRAQGVERYNEQFF
>many|TRBJ2-1|TRBV20-1|TRBD2
TGCAGTGCTCTCCGACTAGCGGGAGGGCCCAATGAGCAGTTCTTC
CSALRLAGGPNEQFF
>few|TRBJ1-1|TRBV6-5|TRBD1
TGTGCCACTGCGAGGACAGGGGGCACTGAAGCTTTCTTT
CATARTGGTEAFF
>many|TRBJ1-1|TRBV5-1|.
TGCGCCAGCAGAATGGAAGTGAACACTGAAGCTTTCTTT
CASRMEVNTEAFF
>many|TRBJ2-5|TRBV11-3|TRBD2
TGTGCCAGCAGCTCGAATCCCGGGGGAGGGGAGACCCAGTACTTC
CASSSNPGGGETQYF
>few|TRBJ2-7|TRBV7-9|TRBD2
TGTGCCGTAGCTCAGCCTAAGCGAGCGGGAGGTAGTAACGAGCAGTACTTC
CAVAQPKRAGGSNEQYF
>many|TRBJ2-3|TRBV12-3/TRBV12-4|TRBD2
TGTGCCAGCAGTCGGCCGGGACTAGCGACAGATACGCAGTATTTT
CASSRPGLATDTQYF
>many|TRBJ2-7|TRBV4-1|TRBD1
TGCGCCAGCAGCCACCCTACGCAGGGGGCATACGAGCAGTACTTC
CASSHPTQGAYEQYF
>many|TRBJ2-1|TRBV3-1|TRBD2
TGTGCCAGCAGCCAACTGGGACTAGCGGGAGCATTCGGTGAGCAGTTCTTC
CASSQLGLAGAFGEQFF
>few|TRBJ1-2|TRBV6-5|.
TGTGCCAGCAGTTACATGGGAGGGCCTAACTATGGCTACACCTTC
CASSYMGGPNYGYTF
>many|TRBJ2-3|TRBV5-1|TRBD2
TGCGCCAGCAGCCCCCTGGGTTCGAGAATCGGGAGGGCCGGCACAGATACGCAGTATTTT
CASSPLGSRIGRAGTDTQYF
>.|TRBJ1-1|TRBV11-1|.
TGTGCCAGCAGCCCGGGACTGAAAGATGAAGCTTTCTTT
CASSPGLKDEAFF
>many|TRBJ2-2|TRBV3-1|.
TGTGCCAGCAGCCAAGAAAGGCTAGCTGCCAGGTCCGGGGAGCTGTTTTTT
CASSQERLAARSGELFF
>many|TRBJ2-6|TRBV5-8|.
TGTGCCAGCAGCCGTAACTTACAGGATCTGGCCTCTGGGGCCAACGTCCTGACTTTC
CASSRNLQDLASGANVLTF
>many|TRBJ2-5|TRBV29-1|.
TGCAGCGTTGATGAAGGGCAAGAGACCCAGTACTTC
CSVDEGQETQYF
>.|TRBJ1-5|TRBV28|.
TGTGCCAGCAGTTTGACAAAGAATCAGCCCCAGCATTTT
CASSLTKNQPQHF
>many|TRBJ2-7|TRBV10-1|.
TGCGCCAGCAGTGATGGAACTACGCGCTCCTACGAGCAGTACTTC
CASSDGTTRSYEQYF
>many|TRBJ1-5|TRBV6-6|TRBD1
TGTGCCAGCAGTTCCCGACTGACAGGGGATCAGCCCCAGCATTTT
CASSSRLTGDQPQHF
>few|TRBJ1-3|TRBV13|.
TGTGCCAGCAGCACTAGGGACGGCGGAAACACCATATATTTT
CASSTRDGGNTIYF
>many|TRBJ2-5|TRBV20-1|.
TGCAGTGCACCCGGGCCACTCTCAAGGGACCAGTACTTC
CSAPGPLSRDQYF
>many|TRBJ2-1|TRBV6-1|.
TGTGCCAGCAGTGAACGGAATGAGCAGTTCTTC
CASSERNEQFF